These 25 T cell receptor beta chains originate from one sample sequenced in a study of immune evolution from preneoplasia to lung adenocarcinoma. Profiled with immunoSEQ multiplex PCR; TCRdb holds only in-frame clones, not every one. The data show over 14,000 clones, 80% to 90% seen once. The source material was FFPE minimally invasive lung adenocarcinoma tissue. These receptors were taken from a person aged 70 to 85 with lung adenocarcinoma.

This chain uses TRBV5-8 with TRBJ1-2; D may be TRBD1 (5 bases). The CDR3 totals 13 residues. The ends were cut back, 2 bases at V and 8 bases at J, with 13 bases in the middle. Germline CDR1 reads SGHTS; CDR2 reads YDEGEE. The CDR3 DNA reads TGTGCCAGCAGCTTAAGCCAGGGAGGCGGCTACACCTTC. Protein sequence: CASSLSQGGGYTF.

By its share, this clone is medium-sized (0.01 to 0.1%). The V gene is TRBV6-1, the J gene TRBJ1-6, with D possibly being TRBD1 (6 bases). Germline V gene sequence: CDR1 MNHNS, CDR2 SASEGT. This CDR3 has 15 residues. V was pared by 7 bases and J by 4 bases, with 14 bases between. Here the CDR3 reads CASNGGLEYNSPLHF. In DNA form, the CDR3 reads TGTGCCAGCAATGGGGGCCTGGAGTATAATTCACCCCTCCACTTT.

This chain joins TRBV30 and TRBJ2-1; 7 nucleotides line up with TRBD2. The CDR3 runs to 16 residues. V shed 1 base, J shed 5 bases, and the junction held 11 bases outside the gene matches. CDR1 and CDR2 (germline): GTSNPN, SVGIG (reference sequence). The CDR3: CAWSDTPPAGDNEQFF. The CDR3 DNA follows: TGTGCCTGGAGTGACACCCCCCCGGCGGGGGACAATGAGCAGTTCTTC. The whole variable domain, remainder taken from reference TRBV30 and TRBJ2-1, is SQTIHQWPATLVQPVGSPLSLECTVEGTSNPNLYWYRQAAGRGLQLLFYSVGIGQISSEVPQNLSASRPQDRQFILSSKKLLLSDSGFYLCAWSDTPPAGDNEQFFGPGTRLTVL.

As DNA, the CDR3 is TGTGCCAGTAGTCCAGGGGACAGTGGGTCCCAGTACTTC. Translated, it gives CASSPGDSGSQYF. The rearrangement uses TRBV19 and TRBJ2-5; TRBD1 matches 7 bases. CDR3 length: 13 amino acids. The germline CDR1 and CDR2 sequences are LNHDA and SQIVND (reference sequence). The J segment lost 9 bases and the V segment lost 5 bases, leaving 9 bases of the junction unmatched.

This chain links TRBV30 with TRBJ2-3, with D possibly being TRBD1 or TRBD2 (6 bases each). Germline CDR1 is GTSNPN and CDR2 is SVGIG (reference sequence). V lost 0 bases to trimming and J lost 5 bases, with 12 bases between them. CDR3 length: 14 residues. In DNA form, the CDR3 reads TGTGCCTGGAGTGTAACCGGGGGCAGAGATACGCAGTATTTT. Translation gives CAWSVTGGRDTQYF.

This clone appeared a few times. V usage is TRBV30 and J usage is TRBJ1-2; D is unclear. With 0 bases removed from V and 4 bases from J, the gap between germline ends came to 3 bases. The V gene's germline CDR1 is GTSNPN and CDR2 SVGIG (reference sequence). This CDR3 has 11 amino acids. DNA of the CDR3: TGTGCCTGGAGTGTAATCTATGGCTACACCTTC. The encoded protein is CAWSVIYGYTF.

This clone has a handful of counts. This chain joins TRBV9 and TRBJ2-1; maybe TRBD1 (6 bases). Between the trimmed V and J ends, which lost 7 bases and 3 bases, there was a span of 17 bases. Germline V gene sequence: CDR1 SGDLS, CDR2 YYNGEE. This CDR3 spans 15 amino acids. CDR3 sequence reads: CASSQEGTNYNEQFF. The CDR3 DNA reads TGTGCCAGCTCCCAAGAGGGGACAAACTACAATGAGCAGTTCTTC. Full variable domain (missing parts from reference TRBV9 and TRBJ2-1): DSGVTQTPKHLITATGQRVTLRCSPRSGDLSVYWYQQSLDQGLQFLIQYYNGEERAKGNILERFSAQQFPDLHSELNLSSLELGDSALYFCASSQEGTNYNEQFFGPGTRLTVL.

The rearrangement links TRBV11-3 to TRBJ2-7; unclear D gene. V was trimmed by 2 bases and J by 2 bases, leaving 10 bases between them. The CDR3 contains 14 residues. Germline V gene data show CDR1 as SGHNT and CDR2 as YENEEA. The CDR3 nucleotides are TGTGCCAGCAGCTTAAAAGTAGGGACCTACGAGCAGTACTTC. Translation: CASSLKVGTYEQYF.

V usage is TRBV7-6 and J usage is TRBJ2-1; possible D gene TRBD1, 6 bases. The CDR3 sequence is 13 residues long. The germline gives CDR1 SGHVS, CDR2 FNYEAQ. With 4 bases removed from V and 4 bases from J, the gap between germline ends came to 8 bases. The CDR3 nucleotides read TGTGCCAGCAGCTCCACAGGGTACAATGAGCAGTTCTTC. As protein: CASSSTGYNEQFF. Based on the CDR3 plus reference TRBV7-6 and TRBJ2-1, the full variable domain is GAGVSQSPRYKVTKRGQDVALRCDPISGHVSLYWYRQALGQGPEFLTYFNYEAQQDKSGLPNDRFSAERPEGSISTLTIQRTEQRDSAMYRCASSSTGYNEQFFGPGTRLTVL.

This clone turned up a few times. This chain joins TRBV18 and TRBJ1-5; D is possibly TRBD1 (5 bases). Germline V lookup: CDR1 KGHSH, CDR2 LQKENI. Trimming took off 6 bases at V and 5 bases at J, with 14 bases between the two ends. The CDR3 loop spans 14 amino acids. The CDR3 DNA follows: TGTGCCAGCTCCTTCGATGGAGGGGATCAGCCCCAGCATTTT. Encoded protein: CASSFDGGDQPQHF.

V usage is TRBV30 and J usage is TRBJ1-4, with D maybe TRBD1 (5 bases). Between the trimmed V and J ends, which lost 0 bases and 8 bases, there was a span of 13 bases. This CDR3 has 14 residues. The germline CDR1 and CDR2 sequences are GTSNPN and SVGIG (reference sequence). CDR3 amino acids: CAWSVRRGKEKLFF. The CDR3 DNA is TGTGCCTGGAGTGTACGGCGGGGGAAGGAAAAACTGTTTTTT.

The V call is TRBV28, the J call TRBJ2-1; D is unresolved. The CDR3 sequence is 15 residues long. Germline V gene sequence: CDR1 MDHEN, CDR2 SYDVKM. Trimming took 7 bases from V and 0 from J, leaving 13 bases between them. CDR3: CASTILIGSYNEQFF. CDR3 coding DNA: TGTGCCAGCACTATCCTCATAGGCTCCTACAATGAGCAGTTCTTC.

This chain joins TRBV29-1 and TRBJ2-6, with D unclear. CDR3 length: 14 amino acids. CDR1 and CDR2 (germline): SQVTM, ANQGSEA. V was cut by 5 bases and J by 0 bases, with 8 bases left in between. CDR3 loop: CSVSVLSGANVLTF. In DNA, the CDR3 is TGCAGCGTTTCGGTACTCTCTGGGGCCAACGTCCTGACTTTC.

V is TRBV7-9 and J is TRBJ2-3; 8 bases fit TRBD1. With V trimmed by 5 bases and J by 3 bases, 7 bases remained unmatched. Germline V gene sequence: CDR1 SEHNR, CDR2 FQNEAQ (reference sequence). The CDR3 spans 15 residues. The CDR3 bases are TGTGCCAGCAGCCTAGGACAGGGCGGTACAGATACGCAGTATTTT. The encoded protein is CASSLGQGGTDTQYF.

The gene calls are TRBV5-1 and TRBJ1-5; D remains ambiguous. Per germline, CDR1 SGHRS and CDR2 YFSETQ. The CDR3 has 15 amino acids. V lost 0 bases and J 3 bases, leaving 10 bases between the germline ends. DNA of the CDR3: TGCGCCAGCAGCTTGGGAATTGGTCCCAATCAGCCCCAGCATTTT. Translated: CASSLGIGPNQPQHF.

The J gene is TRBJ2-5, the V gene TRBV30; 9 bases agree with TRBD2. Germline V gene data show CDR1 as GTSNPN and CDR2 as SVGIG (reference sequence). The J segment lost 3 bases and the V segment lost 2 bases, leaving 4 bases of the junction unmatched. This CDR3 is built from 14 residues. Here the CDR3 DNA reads TGTGCCTGGAGTACGACTAGCGGAGAAGAGACCCAGTACTTC. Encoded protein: CAWSTTSGEETQYF. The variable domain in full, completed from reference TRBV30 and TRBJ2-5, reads SQTIHQWPATLVQPVGSPLSLECTVEGTSNPNLYWYRQAAGRGLQLLFYSVGIGQISSEVPQNLSASRPQDRQFILSSKKLLLSDSGFYLCAWSTTSGEETQYFGPGTRLLVL.

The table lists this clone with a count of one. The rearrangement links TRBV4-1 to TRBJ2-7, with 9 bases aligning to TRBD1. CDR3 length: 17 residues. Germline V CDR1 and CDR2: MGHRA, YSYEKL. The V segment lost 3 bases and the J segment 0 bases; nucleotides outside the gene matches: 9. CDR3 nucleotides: TGCGCCAGCAGCCAGGGCTGGACAGGGGCTCGCTCCTACGAGCAGTACTTC. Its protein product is CASSQGWTGARSYEQYF.

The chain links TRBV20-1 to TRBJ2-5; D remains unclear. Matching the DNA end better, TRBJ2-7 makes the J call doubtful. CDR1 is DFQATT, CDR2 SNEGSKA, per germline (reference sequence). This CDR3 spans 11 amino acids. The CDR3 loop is CSARGSLEQYF. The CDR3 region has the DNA TGCAGTGCTAGAGGGTCCCTCGAGCAGTACTTC.

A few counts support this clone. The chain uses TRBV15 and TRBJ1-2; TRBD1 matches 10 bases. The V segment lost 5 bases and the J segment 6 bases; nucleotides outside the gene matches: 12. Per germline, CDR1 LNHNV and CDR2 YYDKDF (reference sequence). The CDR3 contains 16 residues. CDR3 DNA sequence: TGTGCCACCAGCCAGGGGGGACAGGGGCTTCTGGATGGCTACACCTTC. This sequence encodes CATSQGGQGLLDGYTF.

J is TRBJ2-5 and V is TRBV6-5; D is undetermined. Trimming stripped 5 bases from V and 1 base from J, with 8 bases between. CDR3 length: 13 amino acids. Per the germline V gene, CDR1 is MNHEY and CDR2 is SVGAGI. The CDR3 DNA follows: TGTGCCAGCAGTCCACATTTCCAAGAGACCCAGTACTTC. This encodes CASSPHFQETQYF.

The CDR3 is CASSSGGGQPQHF. The CDR3 DNA sequence: TGTGCCAGCAGTTCAGGGGGCGGTCAGCCCCAGCATTTT. This chain joins TRBV27 and TRBJ1-5, with 8 bases that match TRBD1. V lost 4 bases to trimming and J lost 6 bases; unmatched junction nucleotides: 2. CDR1 and CDR2 (germline): MNHEY, SMNVEV (reference sequence). The CDR3 consists of 13 residues.

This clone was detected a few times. Written as DNA, the CDR3 is TGTGCCAGCAGCTCATTCGGATCTAACTATGGCTACACCTTC. Translated: CASSSFGSNYGYTF. This chain uses TRBV7-3 with TRBJ1-2; D unclear. The CDR3 length is 14 residues. The germline V and J ends were trimmed by 4 bases and 0 bases, with 9 bases remaining between them. The germline CDR1 and CDR2 sequences are SGHTA and FQGTGA. The variable domain in full, with the rest retrieved from reference TRBV7-3 and TRBJ1-2, is GAGVSQTPSNKVTEKGKYVELRCDPISGHTALYWYRQSLGQGPEFLIYFQGTGAADDSGLPNDRFFAVRPEGSVSTLKIQRTERGDSAVYLCASSSFGSNYGYTFGSGTRLTVV.

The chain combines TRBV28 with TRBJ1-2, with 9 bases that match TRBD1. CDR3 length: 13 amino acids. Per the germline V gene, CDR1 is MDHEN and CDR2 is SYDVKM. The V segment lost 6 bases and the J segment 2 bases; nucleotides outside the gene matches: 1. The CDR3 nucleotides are TGTGCCAGCAGGGGGACAGGGAACTATGGCTACACCTTC. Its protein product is CASRGTGNYGYTF.

CDR3 in amino acids: CASSFSTGLHSNQPQHF. The CDR3 DNA reads as TGTGCCAGCAGTTTCTCCACAGGGCTCCATAGCAATCAGCCCCAGCATTTT. This sequence joins TRBV28 and TRBJ1-5, with D possibly TRBD1 on 6 matching bases. From germline, CDR1 is MDHEN and CDR2 SYDVKM. Trimming left V 3 bases short and J 0 bases short, with 15 bases between. The CDR3 is 17 residues long.

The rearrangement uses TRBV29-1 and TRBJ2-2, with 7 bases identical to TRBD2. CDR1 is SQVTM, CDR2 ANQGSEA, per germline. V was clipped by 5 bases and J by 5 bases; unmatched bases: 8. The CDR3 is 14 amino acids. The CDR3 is CSVSSGLQTGELFF. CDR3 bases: TGCAGCGTTAGCTCGGGACTACAGACCGGGGAGCTGTTTTTT.